A selection of T cell receptor beta chains follows, all from one sample in a study of blood T cell repertoires in COVID-19. Produced via immunoSEQ multiplex PCR; TCRdb's table is partial and in-frame only. The sample shows some 280,000 clones, around 91% of them seen only once. The sample taken for sequencing was peripheral blood. These receptors originate from a woman aged 55-75 years with acute or convalescent COVID-19. The CDR3 runs from the conserved cysteine through the conserved F or W. A D gene is named only where the DNA matches it firmly. Part of the rows lack a size; the others show once, few, many or a class for expanded clones.

TRBD2,few,TRBV19,TRBJ2-7,TGTGCCAGTAGCTTGGGGGGGGATCTCTACGAGCAGTACTTC,CASSLGGDLYEQYF
TRBD1,.,TRBV11-1,TRBJ1-6,TGTGCCAGCAGCCGGGGCAGGACAGGGAGTTCACCCCTCCACTTT,CASSRGRTGSSPLHF
TRBD1,.,TRBV4-3,TRBJ1-1,TGCGCCAGCAGCCAACATTCCACAGGGGGAGTAGCTTTCTTT,CASSQHSTGGVAFF
.,few,TRBV12-3/TRBV12-4,TRBJ1-2,TGTGCCAGCAGTTTTGGGAGTATGGCGAGAACCTTC,CASSFGSMARTF
.,once,TRBV7-2,TRBJ2-1,TGTGCCAGCAGCTTAGAGGGGCGGGAAGTCAATGAGCAGTTCTTC,CASSLEGREVNEQFF
TRBD2,.,TRBV14,TRBJ2-1,TGTGCCAGCAGCCACCTAGCGGGAGGGCGTGAGCAGTTCTTC,CASSHLAGGREQFF
.,.,TRBV6-5,TRBJ1-1,TGTGCCAGCAGTTACGGCAGTAACACTGAAGCTTTCTTT,CASSYGSNTEAFF
TRBD1,few,TRBV29-1,TRBJ2-7,TGCAGCGGTAAGACAGGGGGCGAGCAGTACTTC,CSGKTGGEQYF
.,once,TRBV27,TRBJ2-7,TGTGCCAGCAGCGCTTCAGGAATCAGCTACGAGCAGTACTTC,CASSASGISYEQYF
.,.,TRBV11-2,TRBJ2-5,TGTGCCAGCAGCTTAATAGTTAACCAAGAGACCCAGTACTTC,CASSLIVNQETQYF
.,.,TRBV25-1,TRBJ2-2,TGTGCCAGCAGTGAATCGTGGAGGGAAGCCACCGGGGAGCTGTTTTTT,CASSESWREATGELFF
.,once,TRBV9,TRBJ2-2,TGTGCCAGCAGCGTAGGACTAAGCTCAGCACTCGGGGAGCTGTTTTTT,CASSVGLSSALGELFF
.,.,TRBV27,TRBJ1-4,TGTGCCAGCTGGGAGGCGGGGAACCATGAAAAACTGTTTTTT,CASWEAGNHEKLFF
.,.,TRBV19,TRBJ2-3,TGTGCCACCCAGGCGCGGGACTCAGATACGCAGTATTTT,CATQARDSDTQYF
.,.,TRBV19,TRBJ1-1,TGTGCCAGTAGTATAGATACGACACGGGGGACTGAAGCTTTCTTT,CASSIDTTRGTEAFF
TRBD1,.,TRBV11-2,TRBJ1-5,TGTGCCAGCAGCCTTGATACAGGGGGGAATCAGCCCCAGCATTTT,CASSLDTGGNQPQHF
.,.,TRBV18,TRBJ2-7,TGTGCCAGCTCAGCCCTTCCGGGACACTACGAGCAGTACTTC,CASSALPGHYEQYF
.,once,TRBV5-5,TRBJ1-2,TGTGCCAGCAGCCCTGACAGTAACTATGGCTACACCTTC,CASSPDSNYGYTF
TRBD1,.,TRBV5-4,TRBJ1-1,TGTGCCAGCAGCTTCCGGGACAGGGGGCGACGGACTGAAGCTTTCTTT,CASSFRDRGRRTEAFF
TRBD2,.,TRBV6-1,TRBJ2-1,TGTGCCAGCAGTATAGCGGGAGCTTACAATGAGCAGTTCTTC,CASSIAGAYNEQFF
TRBD2,.,TRBV7-2,TRBJ2-3,TGTGCCAGCAGCAATGGGGGACTAGCGGGAGGAACAGATACGCAGTATTTT,CASSNGGLAGGTDTQYF
.,.,TRBV3-1/TRBV3-2,TRBJ2-1,TGTGCCAGCAGCCAAGAAATAGCGTCAAGCTCCTACAATGAGCAGTTCTTC,CASSQEIASSSYNEQFF
.,.,TRBV18,TRBJ1-5,TGTGCCAGCTCACCACCGGAGGTGACCTTTGGACCCCAGCATTTT,CASSPPEVTFGPQHF
TRBD1,.,TRBV5-8,TRBJ1-1,TGTGCCAGCAGCTTCAGAGGACAGGACACTGAAGCTTTCTTT,CASSFRGQDTEAFF
.,.,TRBV4-2,TRBJ2-3,TGTGCCAGCAGCCAAGAAGCAGCGCCTAGCACAGATACGCAGTATTTT,CASSQEAAPSTDTQYF
TRBD1,.,TRBV19,TRBJ1-1,TGTGCCAGTAGCCGTAGACAGGGGAGGAACACTGAAGCTTTCTTT,CASSRRQGRNTEAFF
.,once,TRBV7-2,TRBJ2-7,TGTGCCAGCACCCGCTTTGGGCGCAGCTACGAGCAGTACTTC,CASTRFGRSYEQYF
TRBD2,.,TRBV6-5,TRBJ2-3,TGTGCCAGCAGTTACAGCGGGACCGTTGGAGATACGCAGTATTTT,CASSYSGTVGDTQYF
TRBD2,.,TRBV24-1,TRBJ2-5,TGTGCCACCAGTGACCCGACTAGCGGGGGGGAGGCCCAGTACTTC,CATSDPTSGGEAQYF
.,.,TRBV27,TRBJ1-2,TGTGCCAGCAGTGCCCCGACTTCAAGTGGCTACACCTTC,CASSAPTSSGYTF
TRBD2,.,TRBV7-2,TRBJ2-1,TGTGCCAGCAGCCTCCACTCTAGCGGGGGTTACAATGAGCAGTTCTTC,CASSLHSSGGYNEQFF
TRBD1,.,TRBV6-5,TRBJ1-1,TGTGCCAGCAGCCGTGGGGACAGACTGAACACTGAAGCTTTCTTT,CASSRGDRLNTEAFF
.,.,TRBV27,TRBJ1-6,TGTGCCAGCAGCCGGGACTTTAGCTCCTATAATTCACCCCTCCACTTT,CASSRDFSSYNSPLHF
.,.,TRBV19,TRBJ2-1,TGTGCCAGTAGTCGGGGAGCGGGTGAGCAGTTCTTC,CASSRGAGEQFF
.,.,TRBV27,TRBJ2-3,TGTGCCAGCAGTTACCAACGCCAGTGGGCGCAAACAGATACGCAGTATTTT,CASSYQRQWAQTDTQYF